This TCR beta chain comes out of a study of tumor-infiltrating lymphocytes in primary liver carcinoma. As for the study in general: All patients, whether men or women, fell within 30 to 69 years of age. These were node-negative, non-metastatic T1-T3 tumors of about 4.2 to 11 cm. The study, taken as a whole, reports: In tumor-adjacent and tumor-blood pairs, overlap was lower than in tumor region pairs.

TCR beta cDNA came from about 0.55 ug total RNA, primed with a constant-region primer. Three-round nested multiplex PCR performed with slightly modified ARM-PCR produced the TCR beta libraries. A C-beta reverse primer was combined with TRBV1-TRBV30 forward primers in the first two PCR rounds, and each round had roughly 11 cycles. TCRdb ran MiXCR on the multiplex PCR reads and lists one entry per CDR3 protein. The sample has over 100,000 distinct CDR3 sequences; around 70% are singletons. This clonotype appeared once. Antigen specificity is unknown. The CDR3 has 13 amino acids. Per germline, CDR1 SQVTM and CDR2 ANQGSEA. V shed 6 bases, J shed 2 bases, and the junction held 6 bases outside the gene matches. Co-extracting RNA and DNA was done with about 18-33 mg of unsorted bulk tissue as input. Patients underwent resection of primary liver carcinoma.

V and J are TRBV29-1 and TRBJ2-7, with 8 nucleotides matching TRBD2. The sequence was collected from a woman aged 60-75 years with primary liver carcinoma and hepatitis B virus infection. The sample was tumor-adjacent normal liver tissue. Here the CDR3 reads CSVGLAGPYEQYF. The CDR3 coding sequence is TGCAGCGTGGGTCTAGCGGGTCCCTACGAGCAGTACTTC.